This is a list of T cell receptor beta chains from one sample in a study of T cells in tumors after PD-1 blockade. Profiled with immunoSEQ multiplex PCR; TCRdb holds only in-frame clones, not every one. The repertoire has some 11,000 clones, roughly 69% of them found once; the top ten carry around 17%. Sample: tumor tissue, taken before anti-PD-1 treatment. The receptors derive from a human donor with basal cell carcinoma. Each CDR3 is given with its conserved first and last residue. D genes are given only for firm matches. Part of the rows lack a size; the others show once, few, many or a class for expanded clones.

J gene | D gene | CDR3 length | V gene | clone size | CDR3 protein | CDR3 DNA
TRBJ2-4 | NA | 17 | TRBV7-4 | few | CASSLVVGSKTKNIQYF | TGTGCCAGCAGCTTAGTCGTGGGTAGTAAGACCAAAAACATTCAGTACTTC
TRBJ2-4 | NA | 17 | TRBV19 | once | CASSLITGGATKNIQYF | TGTGCCAGTAGTCTCATAACAGGGGGGGCGACCAAAAACATTCAGTACTTC
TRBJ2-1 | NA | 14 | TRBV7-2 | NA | CASSPSWGANEQFF | TGTGCCAGCAGCCCGAGTTGGGGAGCCAATGAGCAGTTCTTC
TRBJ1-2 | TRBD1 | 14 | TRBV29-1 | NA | CSATRTGGEYGYTF | TGCAGCGCGACCCGAACAGGGGGGGAGTATGGCTACACCTTC
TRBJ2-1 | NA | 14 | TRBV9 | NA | CASSVGQPSYEQFF | TGTGCCAGCAGCGTAGGCCAGCCCTCATATGAGCAGTTCTTC
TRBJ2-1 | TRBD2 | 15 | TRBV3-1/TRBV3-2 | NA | CASSQGATSGREQFF | TGTGCCAGCAGCCAAGGGGCGACTAGCGGGAGGGAGCAGTTCTTC
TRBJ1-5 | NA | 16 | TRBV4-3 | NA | CASSQKATQSNQPQHF | TGCGCCAGCAGCCAAAAGGCCACGCAAAGCAATCAGCCCCAGCATTTT
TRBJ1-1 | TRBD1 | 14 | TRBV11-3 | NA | CASSLMQGDTEAFF | TGTGCCAGCAGCTTAATGCAGGGGGACACTGAAGCTTTCTTT
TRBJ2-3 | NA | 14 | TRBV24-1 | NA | CATAPRQSTDTQYF | TGTGCCACTGCCCCCCGACAGAGCACAGATACGCAGTATTTT
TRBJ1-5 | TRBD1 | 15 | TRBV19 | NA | CASRGGQGGHQPQHF | TGTGCCAGTCGGGGGGGACAGGGGGGTCACCAGCCCCAGCATTTT